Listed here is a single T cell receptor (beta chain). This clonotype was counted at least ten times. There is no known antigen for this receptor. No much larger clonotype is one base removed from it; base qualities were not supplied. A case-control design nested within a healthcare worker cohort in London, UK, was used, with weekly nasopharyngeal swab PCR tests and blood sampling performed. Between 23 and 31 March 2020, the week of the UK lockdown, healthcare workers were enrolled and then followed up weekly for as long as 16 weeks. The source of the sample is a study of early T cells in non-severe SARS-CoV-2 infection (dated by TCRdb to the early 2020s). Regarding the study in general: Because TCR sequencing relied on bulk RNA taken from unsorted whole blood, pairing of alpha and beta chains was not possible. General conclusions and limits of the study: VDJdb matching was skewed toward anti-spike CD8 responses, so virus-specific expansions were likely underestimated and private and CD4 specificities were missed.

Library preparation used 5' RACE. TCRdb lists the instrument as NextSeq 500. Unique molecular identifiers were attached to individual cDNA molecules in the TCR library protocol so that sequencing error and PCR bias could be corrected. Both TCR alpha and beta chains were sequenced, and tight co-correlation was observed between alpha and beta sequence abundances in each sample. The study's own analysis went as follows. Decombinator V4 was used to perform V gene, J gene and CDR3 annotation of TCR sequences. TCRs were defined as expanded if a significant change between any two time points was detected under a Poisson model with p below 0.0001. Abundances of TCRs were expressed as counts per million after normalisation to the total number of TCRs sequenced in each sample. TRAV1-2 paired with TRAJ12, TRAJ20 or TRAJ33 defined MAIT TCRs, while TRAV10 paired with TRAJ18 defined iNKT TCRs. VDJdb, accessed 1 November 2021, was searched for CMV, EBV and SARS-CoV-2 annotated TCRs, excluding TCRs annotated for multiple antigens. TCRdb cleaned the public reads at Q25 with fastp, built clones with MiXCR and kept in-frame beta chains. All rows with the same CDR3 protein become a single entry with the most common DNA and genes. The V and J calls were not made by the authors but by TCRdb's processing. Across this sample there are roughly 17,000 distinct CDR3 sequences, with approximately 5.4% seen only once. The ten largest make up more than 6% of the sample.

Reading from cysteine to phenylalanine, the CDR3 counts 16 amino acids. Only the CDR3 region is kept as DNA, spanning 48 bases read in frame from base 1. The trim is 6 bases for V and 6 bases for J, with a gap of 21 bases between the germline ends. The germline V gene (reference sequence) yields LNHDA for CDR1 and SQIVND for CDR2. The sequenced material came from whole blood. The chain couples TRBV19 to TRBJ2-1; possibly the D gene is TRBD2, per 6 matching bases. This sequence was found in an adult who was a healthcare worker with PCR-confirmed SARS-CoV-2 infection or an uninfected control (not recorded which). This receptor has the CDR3 CASRPTRTTIANEQFF. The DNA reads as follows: TGTGCCAGTAGGCCCACCAGGACTACGATCGCCAATGAGCAGTTCTTC.